These 30 T cell receptor beta chains were sequenced from one sample in a study of blood T cells in healthy people across ages. Using a J-beta primer mix together with a sample-barcoded 5' primer, a second PCR was run for roughly 6 to 12 cycles. MiXCR, run by TCRdb on the 5' RACE reads, gives a single entry per CDR3 protein. The table records 600,000 or so distinct CDR3 sequences, roughly 30% of them present only once. Material for sequencing was blood. The source of these receptors is an elderly woman in good health.

The V gene is TRBV12-3 or TRBV12-4, the J gene TRBJ2-3; D might be TRBD2 (5 bases). CDR3 size: 15 residues. The ends were cut back, 7 bases at V and 4 bases at J, with 18 bases in the middle. The CDR3 coding sequence is TGTGCCAGCAACCACGGTCGGGGAAACGCAGATACGCAGTATTTT. Translating it yields CASNHGRGNADTQYF.

This clonotype was seen ten or more times. V is TRBV27 and J is TRBJ2-1; TRBD2 agrees at 8 bases. The germline gives CDR1 MNHEY, CDR2 SMNVEV (reference sequence). The CDR3 is 16 amino acids. V gave up 5 bases and J gave up 2 bases; unmatched junction bases: 8. CDR3 region: CASSPYSGEPYNEQFF. The CDR3 DNA follows: TGTGCCAGCAGTCCCTATAGCGGGGAGCCCTACAATGAGCAGTTCTTC.

V is TRBV11-2 and J is TRBJ2-7; tentative D call: TRBD1 (6 bases). V was clipped by 3 bases and J by 1 base, with 16 bases between them. This CDR3 comprises 16 residues. The germline CDR1 and CDR2 sequences are SGHAT and FQNNGV. As DNA, the CDR3 is TGTGCCAGCAGCTTGAACAGGGCCTTTGAGTCCTACGAGCAGTACTTC. Its translation is CASSLNRAFESYEQYF.

This clonotype was found many times. V and J are TRBV7-2 and TRBJ1-2; 9 bases fit TRBD1. This CDR3 spans 16 amino acids. Germline V gene lookup returns CDR1 SGHTA and CDR2 FQGNSA. The V gene end was trimmed by 6 bases and the J gene end by 8 bases; junction bases not matched to a gene: 16. The CDR3 region is CASRVEAAGTGIGYTF. The CDR3 coding sequence is TGTGCCAGCAGAGTCGAAGCAGCCGGGACAGGGATCGGCTACACCTTC.

In this sample, this clonotype turned up many times. The V call is TRBV20-1, the J call TRBJ1-2; tentative D call: TRBD1 (6 bases). CDR3 length: 17 amino acids. V was clipped by 0 bases and J by 3 bases, with 20 bases between them. Germline V gene sequence: CDR1 DFQATT, CDR2 SNEGSKA (reference sequence). Written as DNA, the CDR3 is TGCAGTGCTAGAGACGGGACATCTTTAAACGCGGACTATGGCTACACCTTC. Its protein is CSARDGTSLNADYGYTF.

The V gene is TRBV2, the J gene TRBJ2-3; D perhaps matches TRBD1 (6 bases). CDR3 size: 14 residues. Trimming pared 10 bases from V and 0 bases from J, leaving 14 bases between. Germline assignment: CDR1 SNHLY and CDR2 FYNNEI. This chain's CDR3 is CANQAGASTDTQYF. The CDR3 DNA reads TGTGCCAACCAGGCAGGGGCTAGCACAGATACGCAGTATTTT.

This chain joins TRBV18 and TRBJ2-1; 7 bases line up with TRBD2. V lost 6 bases to trimming and J lost 5 bases; unmatched junction nucleotides: 7. The CDR3 runs to 14 residues. CDR1 is KGHSH, CDR2 LQKENI, per germline. The CDR3 sequence is CASSWTRDHNEQFF. CDR3 nucleotide sequence: TGTGCCAGCTCGTGGACTAGAGACCACAATGAGCAGTTCTTC.

This clonotype was seen repeatedly, ten times or more. This chain uses TRBV4-2 with TRBJ1-5; 8 nucleotides align to TRBD1. The germline V gene has CDR1 LGHNA and CDR2 YNFKEQ. Trimming cost V 1 base and J 6 bases; bases outside gene matches: 5. The CDR3 runs to 15 residues. CDR3 sequence (DNA): TGTGCCAGCAGCCAAGTAGGACAGGGAGGTCAGCCCCAGCATTTT. As protein: CASSQVGQGGQPQHF.

Of note for this clonotype: This may arise from a read error, as a much more abundant clone is one base away. This chain joins TRBV6-1 and TRBJ2-7, with 10 bases that match TRBD1. This CDR3 has 14 amino acids. V was pared by 8 bases and J by 7 bases, with 11 bases of the junction left unmatched. From germline, CDR1 is MNHNS and CDR2 SASEGT. CDR3 region: CASLGQGGFNEQYF. The CDR3 nucleotides are TGTGCCAGCCTTGGACAGGGGGGATTCAATGAGCAGTACTTC.

This clonotype was seen a handful of times. The chain employs TRBV18 and TRBJ1-4; no clear D gene. The CDR3 has 15 amino acids. Trimming left V 2 bases short and J 2 bases short, with 9 bases between. Germline loops: CDR1 KGHSH, CDR2 LQKENI. In DNA form, the CDR3 reads TGTGCCAGCTCACCAACTCGGGTGACTAATGAAAAACTGTTTTTT. Amino acid sequence: CASSPTRVTNEKLFF.

In the case of this clonotype: The junction does not match germline at one end; this may be a read error. The CDR3: CASIAGQRSENTIYF. CDR3 in DNA: TGTGCCAGCATCGCGGGGCAGCGCTCTGAAAACACCATATATTTT. The chain combines TRBV2 with TRBJ1-3; D possibly corresponds to TRBD1 (5 bases). CDR1 is SNHLY and CDR2 is FYNNEI in the germline V gene. CDR3 size: 15 residues.

This clonotype was counted at least ten times. The gene calls are TRBV6-1 and TRBJ2-1; 13 bases line up with TRBD2. The CDR3 contains 15 residues. Germline V lookup: CDR1 MNHNS, CDR2 SASEGT. The V gene end was trimmed by 6 bases and the J gene end by 12 bases; junction bases not matched to a gene: 11. CDR3 in DNA: TGTGCCAGCAGCCTAAGACTAGCGGGGGGCTCCGGGCAGTTCTTC. Translated: CASSLRLAGGSGQFF.

This clonotype has ten or more counts. The chain uses TRBV3-1 and TRBJ2-7; 12 nucleotides match TRBD2. Trimming at V came to 4 bases and at J to 2 bases, leaving 0 bases not matched to a gene. Germline V CDR1 and CDR2: LGHDT, YNNKEL (reference sequence). The CDR3 is 14 residues long. The CDR3 region has the DNA TGTGCCAGCAGCCCTAGCGGGGGGGCCTACGAGCAGTACTTC. It codes for CASSPSGGAYEQYF.

This clonotype was seen at least ten times. The chain has TRBV5-6 and TRBJ2-5; 12 bases line up with TRBD1. CDR3 length equals 18 residues. Germline trimming cut 0 bases from V and 5 bases from J; bases unmatched to any gene: 11. The germline V gene has CDR1 SGHDT and CDR2 YYEEEE. In DNA form, the CDR3 reads TGTGCCAGCAGCTTGGTTTTCTCGGGACAGGGGGCTAGGGAGACCCAGTACTTC. The encoded protein is CASSLVFSGQGARETQYF.

This clonotype has at least ten counts. The chain combines TRBV7-9 with TRBJ2-3; D might be TRBD1 or TRBD2, each matching 5 bases. Trimming shortened V by 5 bases and J by 2 bases, and 14 bases separated the two germline ends. CDR1 and CDR2 from the germline V gene are SEHNR and FQNEAQ (reference sequence). The CDR3 extends over 15 amino acids. Here the CDR3 reads CASSGGDSVTDTQYF. In nucleotides, the CDR3 is TGTGCCAGCAGCGGGGGAGACAGCGTCACAGATACGCAGTATTTT.

A word on this clonotype: With a much larger clone just one base away, this may be a read error. The chain employs TRBV5-1 and TRBJ1-5, with D possibly TRBD1 on 5 matching bases. The CDR3 is 15 amino acids. Germline V gives CDR1 SGHRS, CDR2 YFSETQ. V was clipped by 0 bases and J by 3 bases, with 10 bases between them. The CDR3 DNA sequence: TGCGCCAGCAGCTTGGGGGGCAGACCCAATCAGCCCCAGCATTTT. Translating gives CASSLGGRPNQPQHF.

The sample holds a few counts of this clonotype. This may arise from a read error, as a much more abundant clone is one base away. The rearrangement links TRBV6-2 or TRBV6-3 to TRBJ2-7; 8 nucleotides match TRBD2. Germline CDR1 is MNHEY and CDR2 is SVGEGT. The CDR3 consists of 14 residues. The CDR3 region is CASRLAVVAYGQYF. The CDR3 DNA sequence: TGTGCCAGCAGACTAGCGGTAGTAGCCTACGGGCAGTACTTC.

At least ten counts were recorded for this clonotype. The chain carries TRBV7-8 and TRBJ2-1, with 12 positions matching TRBD1. Germline CDR1 SGHVS, CDR2 FQNEAQ. CDR3 length: 17 residues. V trimming: 5 bases; J trimming: 3 bases; junction bases outside the gene matches: 8. CDR3 protein: CASSPRRDRGLYNEQFF. The CDR3 DNA reads TGTGCCAGCAGCCCCCGCCGGGACAGGGGGCTCTACAATGAGCAGTTCTTC.

The V and J genes are TRBV12-3 or TRBV12-4 and TRBJ2-7; the D gene is possibly TRBD2 (5 bases). Trimming removed 4 bases from V and 3 bases from J, with 13 bases in between. The CDR3 covers 14 residues. The CDR3 DNA is TGTGCCAGCAGTTCACCCCGGGGTGGCTACGAGCAGTACTTC. This sequence encodes CASSSPRGGYEQYF.

This clonotype was observed many times. V and J are TRBV5-4 and TRBJ2-1, with 9 bases lining up with TRBD1. CDR1 and CDR2 from the germline V gene are SGHNT and YYREEE (reference sequence). Losses at the gene ends were 5 bases for V and 5 bases for J; bases not matched to a gene: 5. The CDR3 runs to 14 residues. In DNA form, the CDR3 reads TGTGCCAGCAGTTCGGGACAGGGAAACAATGAGCAGTTCTTC. Translating gives CASSSGQGNNEQFF.

This clonotype was recorded once. The V gene is TRBV15, the J gene TRBJ2-3, with D possibly being TRBD2 (7 bases). With 2 bases removed from V and 1 base from J, the gap between germline ends came to 16 bases. Germline CDR1 is LNHNV and CDR2 is YYDKDF (reference sequence). The CDR3 contains 17 residues. CDR3 sequence: CATSRKGGGFGTDTQYF. DNA of the CDR3: TGTGCCACCAGCAGAAAAGGGGGGGGCTTCGGCACAGATACGCAGTATTTT.

The genes are TRBV30 and TRBJ1-2; a possible D gene is TRBD1 (5 bases). Germline values: CDR1 GTSNPN, CDR2 SVGIG (reference sequence). CDR3 size: 12 residues. V lost 3 bases and J lost 7, with 12 bases in between. The CDR3 loop reads CAWRAGIFGYTF. Here the CDR3 DNA reads TGTGCCTGGAGGGCAGGGATTTTTGGCTACACCTTC.

The V gene is TRBV2, the J gene TRBJ1-1, with D possibly TRBD1 on 5 matching bases. V was cut by 7 bases and J by 0 bases, with 21 bases left in between. The germline gives CDR1 SNHLY, CDR2 FYNNEI. The CDR3 spans 17 residues. The CDR3 loop reads CASNPKATGTVNTEAFF. The CDR3 DNA sequence: TGTGCCAGCAATCCTAAAGCAACCGGGACGGTGAACACTGAAGCTTTCTTT.

The CDR3 loop is CASSIAGANYGYTF. Here the CDR3 DNA reads TGTGCCAGCAGCATTGCAGGAGCTAACTATGGCTACACCTTC. The V and J genes are TRBV7-9 and TRBJ1-2; D gene unclear. CDR1 and CDR2 from the germline V gene are SEHNR and FQNEAQ (reference sequence). The CDR3 is made up of 14 amino acids. Trimming shortened V by 5 bases and J by 0 bases, and 10 bases separated the two germline ends.

This clonotype was observed at least ten times. The V gene is TRBV7-9, the J gene TRBJ1-1; 9 bases align to TRBD1. V trimming: 1 base; J trimming: 3 bases; junction bases outside the gene matches: 3. The CDR3 runs to 15 residues. Germline lookup yields CDR1 SEHNR and CDR2 FQNEAQ (reference sequence). The CDR3 DNA follows: TGTGCCAGCAGCTTAGGGGACAGGGAGTACACTGAAGCTTTCTTT. Encoded protein: CASSLGDREYTEAFF.

This clonotype was observed a handful of times. The V and J genes are TRBV20-1 and TRBJ1-2, with a tentative D call TRBD1 (6 bases). In germline, CDR1 is DFQATT, CDR2 SNEGSKA (reference sequence). The V end was cut by 3 bases, the J end by 8 bases, with 19 bases between. The CDR3 length is 14 residues. The CDR3 DNA reads as TGCAGTGCTAGTCAGGGGCTTGGAGGTCGAGGCTACACCTTC. This codes for CSASQGLGGRGYTF.

This clonotype was detected ten times or more. The CDR3 region has the DNA TGCAGCGTTTATTCCCGTTCAAACACTGAAGCTTTCTTT. Residues: CSVYSRSNTEAFF. V and J are TRBV29-1 and TRBJ1-1; D ambiguous. This CDR3 spans 13 amino acids. V lost 5 bases, J lost 2 bases, and 12 bases lay in between. In germline, CDR1 is SQVTM, CDR2 ANQGSEA.

This clonotype was seen ten or more times. The chain has TRBV5-1 and TRBJ1-2, with 10 bases that match TRBD1. J was trimmed by 5 bases and V by 7 bases; bases with no gene match: 8. Per the germline V gene, CDR1 is SGHRS and CDR2 is YFSETQ. The CDR3 length is 14 residues. The CDR3 here is CASRTGTGDYGYTF. The DNA of the CDR3 is TGCGCCAGCCGCACCGGGACAGGGGATTATGGCTACACCTTC.

A note on this clonotype: This may stem from a read error, because a much larger clone lies one nucleotide away. The rearrangement uses TRBV12-3 or TRBV12-4 and TRBJ2-7; the D is unclear. V was cut by 1 base and J by 7 bases, with 14 bases left in between. The CDR3 spans 14 residues. This chain's CDR3 is CASSLVGPRSEQYF. DNA for the CDR3: TGTGCCAGCAGTTTAGTCGGCCCACGATCAGAGCAGTACTTC.

This clonotype was seen repeatedly, ten times or more. V is TRBV20-1 and J is TRBJ2-1; 7 bases align to TRBD2. This CDR3 is built from 15 residues. With 6 bases clipped from V and 8 bases from J, the junction kept 16 bases outside the gene matches. The germline gives CDR1 DFQATT, CDR2 SNEGSKA (reference sequence). The CDR3 DNA reads TGCAGTGCGCCTCCTACTAGCGCCAGAGGGGATGAGCAGTTCTTC. Translating gives CSAPPTSARGDEQFF.